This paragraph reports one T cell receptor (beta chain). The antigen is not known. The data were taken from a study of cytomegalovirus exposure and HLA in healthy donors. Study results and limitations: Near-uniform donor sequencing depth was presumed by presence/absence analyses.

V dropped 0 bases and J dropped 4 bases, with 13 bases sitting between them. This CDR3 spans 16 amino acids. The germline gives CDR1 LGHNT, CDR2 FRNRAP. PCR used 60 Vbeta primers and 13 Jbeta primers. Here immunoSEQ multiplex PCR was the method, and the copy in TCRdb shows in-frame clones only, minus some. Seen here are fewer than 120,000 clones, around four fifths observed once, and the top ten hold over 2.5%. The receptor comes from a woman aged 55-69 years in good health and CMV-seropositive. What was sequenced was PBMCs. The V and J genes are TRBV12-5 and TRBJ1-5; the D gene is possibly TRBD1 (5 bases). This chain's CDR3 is CASGLVVGGENQPQHF. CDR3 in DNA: TGTGCTAGTGGTTTGGTAGTGGGAGGGGAAAATCAGCCCCAGCATTTT.